Given below is one TCR beta chain in context. Its antigen is undetermined. The study ran its PCR with 60 Vbeta and 13 Jbeta primers. Clones were read by immunoSEQ multiplex PCR, and TCRdb kept only the in-frame ones, dropping some. The sample shows 85,000 to 100,000 clones, approximately 76% of them seen only once. This entry comes from a study of cytomegalovirus exposure and HLA in healthy donors. Study as a whole: Earlier results showed approximately 120 million unique TCR beta sequences derived from around 170 million T cells.

Germline-derived CDR1 and CDR2 are SNHLY and FYNNEI. The ends were cut back, 8 bases at V and 5 bases at J, with 13 bases in the middle. CDR3 length: 12 amino acids. Points from the study as a whole: One later analysis reportedly identified an Asian-associated ancestry cluster that showed fewer N-insertions than the roughly 670-donor mean. Despite most TCR sequences being rare, some public TCRs occurred in many donors. Equally common other TCR beta chains were less clonally expanded than HLA-associated ones, a later analysis found.

This clonotype was obtained from a man between 40 and 49 years old in good health and CMV-seropositive. Material for sequencing was PBMCs. The rearrangement links TRBV2 to TRBJ2-7; no definite D call. CDR3 sequence reads: CASRTQIHEQYF. The DNA for the CDR3 is TGTGCCAGCCGCACACAGATCCACGAGCAGTACTTC.